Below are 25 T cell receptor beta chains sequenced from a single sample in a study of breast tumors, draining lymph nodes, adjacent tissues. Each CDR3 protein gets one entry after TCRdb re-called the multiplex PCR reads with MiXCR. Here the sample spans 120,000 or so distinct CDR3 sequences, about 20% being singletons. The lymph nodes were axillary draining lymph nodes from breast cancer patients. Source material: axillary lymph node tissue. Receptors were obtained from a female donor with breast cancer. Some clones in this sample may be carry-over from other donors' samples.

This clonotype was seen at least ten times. In DNA, the CDR3 is TGTGCCAGCTCAACCTCGGCAGGGGGGCCAGACACCATATATTTT. Translation gives CASSTSAGGPDTIYF. The chain employs TRBV28 and TRBJ1-3; 7 positions agree with TRBD1. V lost 8 bases, J lost 8 bases, and 15 bases stayed unmatched. CDR1 and CDR2 (germline): MDHEN, SYDVKM. The CDR3 consists of 15 residues.

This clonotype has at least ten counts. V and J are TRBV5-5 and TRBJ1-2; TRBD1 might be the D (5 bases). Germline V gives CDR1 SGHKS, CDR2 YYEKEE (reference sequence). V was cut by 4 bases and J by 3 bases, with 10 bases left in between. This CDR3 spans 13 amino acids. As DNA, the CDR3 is TGTGCCAGCAGCATCAGGGTAGACTATGGCTACACCTTC. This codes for CASSIRVDYGYTF.

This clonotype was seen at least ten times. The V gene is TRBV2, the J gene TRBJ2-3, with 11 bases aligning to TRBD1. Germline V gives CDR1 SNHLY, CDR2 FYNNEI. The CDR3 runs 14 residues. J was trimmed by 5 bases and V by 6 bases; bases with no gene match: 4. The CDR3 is CASRGQGGVDTQYF. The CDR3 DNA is TGTGCCAGCAGGGGACAGGGGGGGGTAGATACGCAGTATTTT.

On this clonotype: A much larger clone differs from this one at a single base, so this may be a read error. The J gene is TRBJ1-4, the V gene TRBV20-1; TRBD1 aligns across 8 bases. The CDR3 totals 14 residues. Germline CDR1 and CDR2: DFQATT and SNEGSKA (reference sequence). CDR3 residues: CSAPQGAGNEELFF. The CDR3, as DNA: TGCAGTGCTCCTCAGGGGGCGGGTAATGAAGAACTGTTTTTT.

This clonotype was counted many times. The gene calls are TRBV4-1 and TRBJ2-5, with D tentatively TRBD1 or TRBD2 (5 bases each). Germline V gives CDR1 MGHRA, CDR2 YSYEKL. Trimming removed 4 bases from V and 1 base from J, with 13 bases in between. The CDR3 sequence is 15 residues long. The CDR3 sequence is CASSLTGTPQETQYF. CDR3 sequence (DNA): TGCGCCAGCAGCCTCACCGGGACGCCCCAAGAGACCCAGTACTTC.

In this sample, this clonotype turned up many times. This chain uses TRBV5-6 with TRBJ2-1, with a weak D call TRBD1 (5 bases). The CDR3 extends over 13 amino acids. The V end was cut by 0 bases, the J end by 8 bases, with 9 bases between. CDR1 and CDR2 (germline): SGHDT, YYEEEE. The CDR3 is CASSLGVGDEQFF. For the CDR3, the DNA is TGTGCCAGCAGCTTGGGGGTAGGGGATGAGCAGTTCTTC. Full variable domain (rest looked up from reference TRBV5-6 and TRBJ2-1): DAGVTQSPTHLIKTRGQQVTLRCSPKSGHDTVSWYQQALGQGPQFIFQYYEEEERQRGNFPDRFSGHQFPNYSSELNVNALLLGDSALYLCASSLGVGDEQFFGPGTRLTVL.

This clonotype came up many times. The CDR3 loop reads CASSPQPRYGYTF. In DNA form, the CDR3 reads TGTGCCAGCAGTCCCCAGCCAAGGTATGGCTACACCTTC. This chain uses TRBV28 with TRBJ1-2; D unresolved. Germline V gene sequence: CDR1 MDHEN, CDR2 SYDVKM. The CDR3 runs 13 residues. The ends were cut back, 5 bases at V and 5 bases at J, with 12 bases in the middle.

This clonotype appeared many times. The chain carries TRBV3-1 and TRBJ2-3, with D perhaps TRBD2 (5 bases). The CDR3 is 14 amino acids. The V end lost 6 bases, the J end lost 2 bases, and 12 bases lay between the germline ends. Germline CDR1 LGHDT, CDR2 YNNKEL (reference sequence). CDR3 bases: TGTGCCAGCAGTTTAGGGAGTTACACAGATACGCAGTATTTT. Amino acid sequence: CASSLGSYTDTQYF.

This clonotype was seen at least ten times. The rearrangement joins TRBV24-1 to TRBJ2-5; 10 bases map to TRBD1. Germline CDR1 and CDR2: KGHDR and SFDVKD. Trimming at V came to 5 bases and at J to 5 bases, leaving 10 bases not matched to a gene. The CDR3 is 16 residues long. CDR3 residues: CATSGGQGGLGETQYF. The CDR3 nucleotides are TGTGCCACCAGTGGAGGACAGGGGGGACTAGGGGAGACCCAGTACTTC.

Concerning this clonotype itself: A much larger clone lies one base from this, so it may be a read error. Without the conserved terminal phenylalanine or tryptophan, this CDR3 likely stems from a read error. The CDR3 coding sequence is TGTGCCAGCAGCCTCGCCGGGACAGGGTTGGGGCAGTACTCC. Translation gives CASSLAGTGLGQYS. The gene calls are TRBV28 and TRBJ2-7, with TRBD1 identical over 9 bases. The V gene's germline CDR1 is MDHEN and CDR2 SYDVKM. V lost 6 bases, J lost 9 bases, and 12 bases stayed unmatched. The CDR3 loop spans 14 amino acids.

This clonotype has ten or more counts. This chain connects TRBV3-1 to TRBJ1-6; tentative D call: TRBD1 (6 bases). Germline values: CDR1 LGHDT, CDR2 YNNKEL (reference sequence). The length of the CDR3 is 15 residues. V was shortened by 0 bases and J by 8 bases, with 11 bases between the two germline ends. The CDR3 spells CASSQEGANDSPLHF. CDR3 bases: TGTGCCAGCAGCCAAGAGGGGGCAAATGATTCACCCCTCCACTTT.

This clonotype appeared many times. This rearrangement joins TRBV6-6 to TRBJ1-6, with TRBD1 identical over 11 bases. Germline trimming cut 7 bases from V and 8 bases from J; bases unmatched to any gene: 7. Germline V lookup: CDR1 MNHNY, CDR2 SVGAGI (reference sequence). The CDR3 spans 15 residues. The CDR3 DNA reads TGTGCCAGCACCCAAAGGGGACAGGGGGATTCACCCCTCCACTTT. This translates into CASTQRGQGDSPLHF.

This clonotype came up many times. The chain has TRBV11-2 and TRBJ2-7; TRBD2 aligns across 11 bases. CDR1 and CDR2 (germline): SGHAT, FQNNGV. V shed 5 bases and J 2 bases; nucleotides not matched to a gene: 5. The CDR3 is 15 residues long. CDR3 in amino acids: CASSVGLAGAYEQYF. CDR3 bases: TGTGCCAGCAGCGTAGGACTAGCGGGCGCCTACGAGCAGTACTTC.

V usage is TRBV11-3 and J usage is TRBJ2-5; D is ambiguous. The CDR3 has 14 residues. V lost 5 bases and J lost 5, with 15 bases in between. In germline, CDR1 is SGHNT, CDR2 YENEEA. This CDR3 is CASSPGYSSETQYF. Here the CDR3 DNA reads TGTGCCAGCAGCCCCGGGTACTCCTCCGAGACCCAGTACTTC.

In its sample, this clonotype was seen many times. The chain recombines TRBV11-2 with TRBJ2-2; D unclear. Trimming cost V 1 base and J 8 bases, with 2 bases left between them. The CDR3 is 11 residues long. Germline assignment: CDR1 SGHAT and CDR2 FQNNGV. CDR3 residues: CASSLVGELFF. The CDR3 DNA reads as TGTGCCAGCAGCTTAGTTGGGGAGCTGTTTTTT. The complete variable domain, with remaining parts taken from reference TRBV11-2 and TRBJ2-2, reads EAGVAQSPRYKIIEKRQSVAFWCNPISGHATLYWYQQILGQGPKLLIQFQNNGVVDDSQLPKDRFSAERLKGVDSTLKIQPAKLEDSAVYLCASSLVGELFFGEGSRLTVL.

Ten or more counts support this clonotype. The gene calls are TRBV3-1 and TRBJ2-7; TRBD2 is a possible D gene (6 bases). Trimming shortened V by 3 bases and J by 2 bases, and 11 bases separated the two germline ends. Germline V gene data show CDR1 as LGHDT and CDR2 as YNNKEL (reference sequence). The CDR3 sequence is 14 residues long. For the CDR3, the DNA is TGTGCCAGCAGCCACGGGGGAATGGCCTACGAGCAGTACTTC. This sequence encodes CASSHGGMAYEQYF.

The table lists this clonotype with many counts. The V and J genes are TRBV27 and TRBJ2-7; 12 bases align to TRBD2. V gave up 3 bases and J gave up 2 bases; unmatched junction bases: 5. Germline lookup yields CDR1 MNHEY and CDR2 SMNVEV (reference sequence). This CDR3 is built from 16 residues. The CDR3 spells CASSFGLAGTPYEQYF. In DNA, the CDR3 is TGTGCCAGCAGTTTCGGACTAGCGGGGACCCCCTACGAGCAGTACTTC.

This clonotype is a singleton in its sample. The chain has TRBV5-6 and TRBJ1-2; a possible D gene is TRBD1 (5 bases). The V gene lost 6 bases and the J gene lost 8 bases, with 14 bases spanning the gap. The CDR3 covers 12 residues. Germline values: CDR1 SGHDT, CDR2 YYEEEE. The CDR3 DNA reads TGTGCCAGCAACGTAGACAGCTACGGCTACACCTTC. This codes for CASNVDSYGYTF.

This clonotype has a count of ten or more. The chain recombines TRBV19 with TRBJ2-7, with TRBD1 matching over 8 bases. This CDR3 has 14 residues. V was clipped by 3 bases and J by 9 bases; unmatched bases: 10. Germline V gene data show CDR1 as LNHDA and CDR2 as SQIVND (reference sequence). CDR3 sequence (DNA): TGTGCCAGTAGTATTCGACAGGGGAGTCACGGGCAGTACTTC. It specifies CASSIRQGSHGQYF.

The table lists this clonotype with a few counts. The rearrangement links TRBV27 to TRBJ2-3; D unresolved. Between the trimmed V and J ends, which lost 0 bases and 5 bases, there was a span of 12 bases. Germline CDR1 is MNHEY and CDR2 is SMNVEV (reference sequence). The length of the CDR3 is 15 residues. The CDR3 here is CASSLSRVGGDTQYF. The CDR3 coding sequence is TGTGCCAGCAGTTTATCTCGGGTGGGTGGAGATACGCAGTATTTT.

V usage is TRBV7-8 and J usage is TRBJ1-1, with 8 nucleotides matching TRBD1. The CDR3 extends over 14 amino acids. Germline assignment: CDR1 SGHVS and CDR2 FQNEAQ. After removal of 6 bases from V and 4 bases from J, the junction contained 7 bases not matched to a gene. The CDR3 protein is CASSSTGDRTEAFF. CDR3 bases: TGTGCCAGCAGTTCGACAGGGGATCGCACTGAAGCTTTCTTT.

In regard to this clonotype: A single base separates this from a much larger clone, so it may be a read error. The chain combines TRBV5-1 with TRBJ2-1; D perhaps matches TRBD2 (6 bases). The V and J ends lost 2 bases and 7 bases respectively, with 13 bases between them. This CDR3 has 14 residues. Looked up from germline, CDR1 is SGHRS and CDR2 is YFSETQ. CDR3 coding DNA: TGCGCCAGCAGCTTCAGCGGGTGTTGGAATGAGCAGTTCTTC. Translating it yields CASSFSGCWNEQFF. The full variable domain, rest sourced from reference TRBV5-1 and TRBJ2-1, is KAGVTQTPRYLIKTRGQQVTLSCSPISGHRSVSWYQQTPGQGLQFLFEYFSETQRNKGNFPGRFSGRQFSNSRSEMNVSTLELGDSALYLCASSFSGCWNEQFFGPGTRLTVL.

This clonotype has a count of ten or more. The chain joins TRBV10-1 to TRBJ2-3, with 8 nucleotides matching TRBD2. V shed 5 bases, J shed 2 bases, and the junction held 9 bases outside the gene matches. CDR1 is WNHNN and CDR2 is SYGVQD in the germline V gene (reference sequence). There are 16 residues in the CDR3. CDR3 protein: CASSSSSGEPTDTQYF. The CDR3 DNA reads TGCGCCAGCAGTTCCAGTAGCGGGGAGCCCACAGATACGCAGTATTTT.

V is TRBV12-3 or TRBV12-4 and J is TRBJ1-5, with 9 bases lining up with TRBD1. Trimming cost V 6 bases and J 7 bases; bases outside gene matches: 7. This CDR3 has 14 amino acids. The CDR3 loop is CASRLQGAGQPQHF. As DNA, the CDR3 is TGTGCCAGCAGGTTACAGGGGGCTGGGCAGCCCCAGCATTTT.

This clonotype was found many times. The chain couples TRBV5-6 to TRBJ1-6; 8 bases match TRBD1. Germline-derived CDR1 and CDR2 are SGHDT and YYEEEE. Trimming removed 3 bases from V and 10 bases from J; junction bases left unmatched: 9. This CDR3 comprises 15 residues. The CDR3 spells CASSSRTGRGSPLHF. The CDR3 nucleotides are TGTGCCAGCAGCTCCCGGACAGGGAGAGGATCACCCCTCCACTTT.